This TCR beta chain was retrieved from a study of blood T cells in healthy people across ages. At least ten counts were recorded for this clonotype. For the second PCR, which ran for roughly 6 to 12 cycles, a sample-barcoded 5' primer and a J-beta primer mix were used. From the 5' RACE reads, TCRdb called clonotypes with MiXCR, one entry per CDR3 protein. The sample yields approximately 1.5 million distinct CDR3 sequences, roughly a third seen once. The origin of this receptor is a woman in her 30s in good health. What was sequenced was blood.

CDR3: CASSLDGRGVGETQYF. The CDR3 DNA follows: TGCGCCAGCAGCTTGGATGGACGGGGGGTCGGAGAGACCCAGTACTTC. The chain is built from TRBV5-1 and TRBJ2-5, with 7 nucleotides matching TRBD2. Germline CDR1 and CDR2: SGHRS and YFSETQ. The CDR3 is 16 amino acids. V lost 0 bases, J lost 4 bases, and 9 bases stayed unmatched.